Each of the 25 T cell receptor beta chains below was sequenced from the same sample in a study of blood T cells in healthy people across ages. Primers used in a second PCR of roughly 7 to 12 cycles were a sample-barcoded 5' primer and a J-beta primer mix. Each CDR3 protein gets one entry after TCRdb re-called the 5' RACE reads with MiXCR. This sample yields about 1.4 million distinct CDR3 sequences, of which around 55% are seen a single time; under 8.5% belongs to the top ten. Sequencing input: blood. The receptor source for this set is a man aged 18 to 30 in good health.

This clonotype was detected only a few times. The chain links TRBV6-5 to TRBJ2-2, with D perhaps matching TRBD1 or TRBD2 (6 bases each). Trimming cost V 2 bases and J 6 bases, with 10 bases left between them. CDR3 length: 14 amino acids. Germline V gives CDR1 MNHEY, CDR2 SVGAGI. CDR3 DNA: TGTGCCAGCAGTTACGACGGGGGCGCCGGGGAGCTGTTTTTT. It yields the protein CASSYDGGAGELFF.

This clonotype was recorded a few times. The gene calls are TRBV27 and TRBJ2-3; TRBD2 matches 9 bases. Losses at the gene ends were 0 bases for V and 3 bases for J; bases not matched to a gene: 1. Per the germline V gene, CDR1 is MNHEY and CDR2 is SMNVEV (reference sequence). The CDR3 runs 15 residues. The CDR3 is CASSLSLAGTDTQYF. CDR3 sequence (DNA): TGTGCCAGCAGTTTATCGCTAGCGGGAACAGATACGCAGTATTTT.

This clonotype was seen a single time. The chain has TRBV20-1 and TRBJ1-1; 8 bases agree with TRBD1. The CDR3 contains 13 residues. CDR1 and CDR2 (germline): DFQATT, SNEGSKA (reference sequence). Trimming cost V 6 bases and J 6 bases; bases outside gene matches: 9. The CDR3 nucleotides read TGCAGTGCGCCGGTGACAGGGGACGCTGAAGCTTTCTTT. Protein product: CSAPVTGDAEAFF.

Written as DNA, the CDR3 is TGCAGTGCTAGAGATCAGGGGGAGGTTCGGCAAGAGACCCAGTACTTC. Its translation is CSARDQGEVRQETQYF. V gene TRBV20-1 combines with J gene TRBJ2-5; weak D call: TRBD1 (7 bases). V was cut by 0 bases and J by 2 bases, with 16 bases left in between. Germline CDR1 reads DFQATT; CDR2 reads SNEGSKA (reference sequence). This CDR3 is 16 amino acids long.

The chain couples TRBV5-6 to TRBJ2-1; 8 bases are shared with TRBD2. The CDR3 has 16 residues. Trimming at V came to 0 bases and at J to 5 bases, leaving 7 bases not matched to a gene. From germline, CDR1 is SGHDT and CDR2 YYEEEE. For the CDR3, the DNA is TGTGCCAGCAGCTTGGTGGGCGGGAGGACAAACAATGAGCAGTTCTTC. It specifies CASSLVGGRTNNEQFF.

This chain joins TRBV27 and TRBJ2-3; D is possibly TRBD1 or TRBD2 (5 bases each). The V end was cut by 5 bases, the J end by 2 bases, with 14 bases between. The CDR3 has 15 amino acids. The germline V gene encodes CDR1 MNHEY and CDR2 SMNVEV (reference sequence). CDR3 residues: CASSEQGDLTDTQYF. The DNA of the CDR3 is TGTGCCAGCAGTGAGCAAGGGGACCTCACAGATACGCAGTATTTT.

In its sample, this clonotype was seen a few times. V and J are TRBV9 and TRBJ1-2; a weak D match, TRBD1 (5 bases). This CDR3 has 13 amino acids. CDR1 is SGDLS and CDR2 is YYNGEE in the germline V gene. Trimming pared 3 bases from V and 3 bases from J, leaving 9 bases between. Here the CDR3 DNA reads TGTGCCAGCAGCGCCAGGGCAGACTATGGCTACACCTTC. Its translation is CASSARADYGYTF.

CDR3 residues: CASSLRSGDETQYF. In nucleotides, the CDR3 is TGTGCCAGCAGCTTAAGGTCAGGAGACGAGACCCAGTACTTC. The gene calls are TRBV7-2 and TRBJ2-5, with D hard to call. This CDR3 is built from 14 residues. Germline V gene data show CDR1 as SGHTA and CDR2 as FQGNSA. V was pared by 2 bases and J by 5 bases, with 12 bases between. Drawing the rest from reference TRBV7-2 and TRBJ2-5, the complete variable domain is GAGVSQSPSNKVTEKGKDVELRCDPISGHTALYWYRQSLGQGLEFLIYFQGNSAPDKSGLPSDRFSAERTGGSVSTLTIQRTQQEDSAVYLCASSLRSGDETQYFGPGTRLLVL.

The rearrangement uses TRBV7-6 and TRBJ2-7; TRBD2 might be the D (6 bases). This CDR3 contains 16 residues. Per germline, CDR1 SGHVS and CDR2 FNYEAQ. The germline V and J ends were trimmed by 4 bases and 5 bases, with 21 bases remaining between them. DNA of the CDR3: TGTGCCAGCAGCTCCGGTCCGGAGGGTCCGCTCGACGAGCAGTACTTC. Residues: CASSSGPEGPLDEQYF.

The V call is TRBV15, the J call TRBJ2-7; D not resolved. The V gene lost 7 bases and the J gene lost 7 bases, with 23 bases spanning the gap. The CDR3 length is 15 residues. Germline V gene lookup returns CDR1 LNHNV and CDR2 YYDKDF (reference sequence). CDR3 DNA: TGTGCCACCAACCTTCGGGCAAGCTCCTACAATGAGCAGTACTTC. Its translation: CATNLRASSYNEQYF. Complete variable domain (other parts from reference TRBV15 and TRBJ2-7): DAMVIQNPRYQVTQFGKPVTLSCSQTLNHNVMYWYQQKSSQAPKLLFHYYDKDFNNEADTPDNFQSRRPNTSFCFLDIRSPGLGDTAMYLCATNLRASSYNEQYFGPGTRLTVT.

This clonotype was counted only a few times. V gene TRBV7-9 combines with J gene TRBJ2-5; D tentatively reads TRBD1 or TRBD2 (5 bases each). Germline CDR1 reads SEHNR; CDR2 reads FQNEAQ (reference sequence). The CDR3 sequence is 15 residues long. V lost 4 bases and J lost 5, with 17 bases in between. CDR3 sequence: CASSWGPTPFETQYF. The CDR3 DNA reads as TGTGCCAGCAGCTGGGGACCAACACCCTTCGAGACCCAGTACTTC.

This clonotype was detected a few times. The chain is built from TRBV20-1 and TRBJ1-2; D unresolved. Trimming removed 6 bases from V and 0 bases from J, with 11 bases in between. Germline V gene sequence: CDR1 DFQATT, CDR2 SNEGSKA (reference sequence). CDR3 length: 13 amino acids. In DNA form, the CDR3 reads TGCAGTGCACCTAACCAGGCTAACTATGGCTACACCTTC. Protein sequence: CSAPNQANYGYTF.

The V gene is TRBV28, the J gene TRBJ1-1; D uncertain. V shed 6 bases and J shed 3 bases, with 20 bases lying between them. CDR3 length: 16 amino acids. CDR1 and CDR2 from the germline V gene are MDHEN and SYDVKM. The CDR3 loop reads CASSRTRDIFYTEAFF. CDR3 DNA: TGTGCCAGCAGCCGAACCCGCGACATCTTCTACACTGAAGCTTTCTTT.

The rearrangement uses TRBV6-2 or TRBV6-3 and TRBJ2-5, with 9 positions matching TRBD2. Germline CDR1 is MNHEY and CDR2 is SVGEGT. V shed 6 bases and J 4 bases; nucleotides not matched to a gene: 9. The CDR3 contains 15 residues. The chain's CDR3 is CASRLAGAKRETQYF. The CDR3 DNA sequence: TGTGCCAGCAGATTAGCGGGGGCGAAGAGAGAGACCCAGTACTTC.

This clonotype was detected only a few times. The chain combines TRBV29-1 with TRBJ1-2; TRBD1 might be the D (6 bases). The CDR3 spans 14 residues. Trimming took 7 bases from V and 1 from J, leaving 16 bases between them. Germline V CDR1 and CDR2: SQVTM, ANQGSEA. The CDR3 is CSAEGGHYNYGYTF. In nucleotides, the CDR3 is TGCAGCGCTGAGGGGGGACACTATAACTATGGCTACACCTTC.

This chain connects TRBV27 to TRBJ2-7; D is perhaps TRBD1 (5 bases). V lost 2 bases to trimming and J lost 2 bases, with 10 bases between them. The CDR3 has 14 amino acids. CDR1 MNHEY and CDR2 SMNVEV come from the germline V gene (reference sequence). The CDR3, as DNA: TGTGCCAGCAGTTTAGACGAAGGGGCCTACGAGCAGTACTTC. Its translation is CASSLDEGAYEQYF.

The rearrangement joins TRBV7-2 to TRBJ1-5, with a possible D match to TRBD1 (5 bases). Germline CDR1 reads SGHTA; CDR2 reads FQGNSA. This CDR3 has 15 residues. Trimming pared 1 base from V and 3 bases from J, leaving 10 bases between. CDR3 sequence (DNA): TGTGCCAGCAGCTTAGGGCGGACAATCAATCAGCCCCAGCATTTT. This translates into CASSLGRTINQPQHF.

The chain has TRBV15 and TRBJ2-1; D call uncertain. V shed 0 bases and J shed 0 bases, with 9 bases lying between them. The CDR3 runs 16 residues. Germline lookup yields CDR1 LNHNV and CDR2 YYDKDF (reference sequence). CDR3 sequence: CATSRESATSYNEQFF. The DNA of the CDR3 is TGTGCCACCAGCAGAGAATCGGCGACCTCCTACAATGAGCAGTTCTTC.

V gene TRBV9 combines with J gene TRBJ2-3; D is unclear. Germline CDR1 SGDLS, CDR2 YYNGEE. CDR3 length: 14 amino acids. Trimming removed 3 bases from V and 3 bases from J, with 11 bases in between. The chain's CDR3 is CASSAEWFTDTQYF. DNA for the CDR3: TGTGCCAGCAGCGCCGAGTGGTTTACAGATACGCAGTATTTT.

Only a few counts were recorded for this clonotype. This chain links TRBV7-9 with TRBJ1-2; D is unresolved. The CDR3 extends over 11 amino acids. The V gene lost 5 bases and the J gene lost 6 bases, with 7 bases spanning the gap. CDR1 and CDR2 from the germline V gene are SEHNR and FQNEAQ (reference sequence). CDR3 amino acids: CASSPTNGYTF. CDR3 in DNA: TGTGCCAGCAGCCCCACTAATGGCTACACCTTC.

The table lists this clonotype with many counts. The V gene is TRBV25-1, the J gene TRBJ2-7; TRBD2 is a possible D gene (6 bases). V gave up 2 bases and J gave up 1 base, with 6 bases separating them. The CDR3 sequence is 13 residues long. Per germline, CDR1 MGHDK and CDR2 SYGVNS. This chain's CDR3 is CASSEGGSYEQYF. Here the CDR3 DNA reads TGTGCCAGCAGTGAAGGAGGGTCCTACGAGCAGTACTTC.

The chain uses TRBV6-2 or TRBV6-3 and TRBJ2-1, with D perhaps matching TRBD2 (5 bases). The CDR3 spans 15 residues. Trimming left V 0 bases short and J 7 bases short, with 13 bases between. Germline V gene sequence: CDR1 MNHEY, CDR2 SVGEGT. CDR3 DNA: TGTGCCAGCAGTTACTCGAGACTACGCGGGAATGAGCAGTTCTTC. Its protein is CASSYSRLRGNEQFF.

The rearrangement joins TRBV27 to TRBJ2-7, with 8 bases aligning to TRBD2. V dropped 6 bases and J dropped 3; count of bases not matched to a gene: 7. The CDR3 is made up of 14 amino acids. The germline V gene has CDR1 MNHEY and CDR2 SMNVEV (reference sequence). Here the CDR3 reads CASSRMGLGYEQYF. DNA of the CDR3: TGTGCCAGCAGCCGTATGGGACTAGGCTACGAGCAGTACTTC.

This chain connects TRBV15 to TRBJ2-3, with D possibly called TRBD1 or TRBD2 (6 bases each). V lost 4 bases, J lost 4 bases, and 18 bases lay in between. Germline CDR1 reads LNHNV; CDR2 reads YYDKDF (reference sequence). The CDR3 covers 16 residues. The chain's CDR3 is CATSKGGSRVADTQYF. The CDR3 bases are TGTGCCACCAGCAAAGGGGGGTCCCGAGTCGCAGATACGCAGTATTTT. Together with reference TRBV15 and TRBJ2-3, the CDR3 gives the full variable domain: DAMVIQNPRYQVTQFGKPVTLSCSQTLNHNVMYWYQQKSSQAPKLLFHYYDKDFNNEADTPDNFQSRRPNTSFCFLDIRSPGLGDTAMYLCATSKGGSRVADTQYFGPGTRLTVL.

The V gene is TRBV3-1, the J gene TRBJ2-1, with TRBD2 matching over 12 bases. CDR1 and CDR2 (germline): LGHDT, YNNKEL (reference sequence). With V trimmed by 4 bases and J by 5 bases, 3 bases remained unmatched. The CDR3 covers 15 residues. The CDR3 spells CASSPSGRAHNEQFF. The CDR3, as DNA: TGTGCCAGCAGCCCTAGCGGGAGGGCCCACAATGAGCAGTTCTTC.